This T cell receptor beta chain derives from a study of cytotoxic CD8 clonotypes in ibrutinib-treated CLL. On the study more broadly: Median treatment time before response sampling was 12 months, range 6 to 36. Overall study findings and caveats: Having risen at ibrutinib response, clonality had fallen back toward baseline by progression. There were few public clonotypes, and on treatment they contracted or stayed stable. Clonality was higher at baseline than in age-matched healthy donors and tracked circulating CD8+ T-cell counts.

V trimming: 6 bases; J trimming: 4 bases; junction bases outside the gene matches: 5. Per the germline V gene, CDR1 is LNHDA and CDR2 is SQIVND (reference sequence). This CDR3 contains 14 residues. As concerns this clone: Antigen specificity is unknown.

Profiling relied on immunoSEQ multiplex PCR, and the TCRdb table lists in-frame clones only, not all of them. The repertoire holds about 50,000 clones, with around three fifths as singletons. The origin of this receptor is a human donor with chronic lymphocytic leukemia. The chain is built from TRBV19 and TRBJ2-1, with 8 bases aligning to TRBD2. The source was PBMCs, collected after 24 months of ibrutinib treatment. DNA of the CDR3: TGTGCCAGTAGACGGGGGGGCGGTTACAATGAGCAGTTCTTC. Protein sequence: CASRRGGGYNEQFF.